The clone carrying this T cell receptor (beta chain) was found a few times. The antigen remains undetermined. There are 13 residues in the CDR3. Germline trimming cut 7 bases from V and 4 bases from J; bases unmatched to any gene: 5. Germline CDR1 WSHSY, CDR2 SAAADI. This sample was taken from a study of cytomegalovirus exposure and HLA in healthy donors. Study-level points and caveats: Within the data, a cluster of highly shared sequence variants was likely a sequencing artifact.

The study ran its PCR with 60 Vbeta and 13 Jbeta primers. Repertoires were generated with immunoSEQ multiplex PCR, while TCRdb's copy carries only in-frame clones and drops some. This table holds about 86,000 clones, about 70% found once. This receptor was taken from a man between 60 and 75 years old in good health and CMV-seronegative. Sequencing used PBMCs. This rearrangement joins TRBV10-2 to TRBJ2-7; 9 bases match TRBD1. The CDR3: CASKRDRVYEQYF. In DNA form, the CDR3 reads TGCGCCAGCAAGAGGGACAGGGTGTACGAGCAGTACTTC.